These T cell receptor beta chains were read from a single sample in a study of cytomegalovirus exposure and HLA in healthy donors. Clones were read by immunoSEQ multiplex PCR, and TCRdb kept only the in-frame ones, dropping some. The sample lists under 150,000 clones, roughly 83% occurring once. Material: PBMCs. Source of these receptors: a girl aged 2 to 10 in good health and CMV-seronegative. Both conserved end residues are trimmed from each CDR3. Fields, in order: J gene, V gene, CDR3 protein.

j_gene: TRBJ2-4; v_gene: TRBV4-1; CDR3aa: ASSQAGDTMGLY
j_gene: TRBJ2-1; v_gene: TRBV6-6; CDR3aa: ASSYRQDEQF
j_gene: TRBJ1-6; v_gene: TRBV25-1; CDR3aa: ASSDWDRDSPLH
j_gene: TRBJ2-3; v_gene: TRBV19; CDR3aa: ASSIDLAKPQY
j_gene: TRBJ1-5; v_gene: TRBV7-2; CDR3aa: ASSSLGGRGYSNQPQH
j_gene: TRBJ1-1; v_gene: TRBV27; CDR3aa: AGGVAYGDTEAF
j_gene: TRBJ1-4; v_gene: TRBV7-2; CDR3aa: ASSVDRTNEKLF
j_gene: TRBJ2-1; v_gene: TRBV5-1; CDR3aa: ASSPGQLTSGRHNEQF
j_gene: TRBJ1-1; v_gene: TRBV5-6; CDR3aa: ASSLDGRTEAF
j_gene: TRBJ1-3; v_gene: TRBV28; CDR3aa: ASSLGSGRIQTGNTIY
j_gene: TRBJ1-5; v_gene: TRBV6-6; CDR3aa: ASSGLGVSNQPQH
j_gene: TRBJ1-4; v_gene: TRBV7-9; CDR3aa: ASMTGENEKLF